This TCR beta chain stems from a study of blood T cell repertoires in COVID-19. Across the study: Researchers got acute and convalescent COVID-19 samples from the United States, Italy and Spain. PBMCs, B-cell-depleted T cells, or T cells provided the cDNA or gDNA that made up the material.

The protocol was immunoSEQ multiplex PCR, while the TCRdb copy is restricted to in-frame clones and leaves out a portion. The repertoire has approximately 460,000 clones, about 88% of them found once; the top ten carry 0.75% to 0.9%. This clone was found once. The CDR3 consists of 18 residues. J gave up 0 bases and V 5 bases, and 10 bases lay outside the gene matches. Germline V gene data show CDR1 as SGHVS and CDR2 as FQNEAQ. This receptor was taken from a man between 18 and 35 years old with COVID-19, enrolled during active disease. This chain joins TRBV7-8 and TRBJ2-6, with 7 bases fitting TRBD2. The sequencing input was peripheral blood. The CDR3 loop is CASSPHWGGSSGANVLTF. Written as DNA, the CDR3 is TGTGCCAGCAGCCCTCACTGGGGGGGATCCTCTGGGGCCAACGTCCTGACTTTC. Together with reference TRBV7-8 and TRBJ2-6, the CDR3 gives the full variable domain: GAGVSQSPRYKVAKRGQDVALRCDPISGHVSLFWYQQALGQGPEFLTYFQNEAQLDKSGLPSDRFFAERPEGSVSTLKIQRTQQEDSAVYLCASSPHWGGSSGANVLTFGAGSRLTVL.